The 19 T cell receptor beta chains given below trace back to one sample, sequenced in a study of chemoradiotherapy in HPV16-positive cancers. Some clones are missing from TCRdb's copy, which holds only in-frame ones; the method was immunoSEQ multiplex PCR. The sample has 30,000 to 35,000 clones, about 88% seen once. The source material was blood, sampled from a patient who underwent chemoradiotherapy. The receptors here all came from a human donor with HPV-associated anogenital cancer.

The chain couples TRBV21-1 to TRBJ1-4. TRBV21-1 is a known pseudogene. There are 17 residues in the CDR3. The CDR3 DNA is TGTGCCAGCAGCAAAGCCCATATTCTCCCAACTAATGAAAAACTGTTTTTT. Translation: CASSKAHILPTNEKLFF.

This chain joins TRBV25-1 and TRBJ1-3; perhaps TRBD1 as D (5 bases). There are 15 residues in the CDR3. Germline V lookup: CDR1 MGHDK, CDR2 SYGVNS. The V and J ends lost 3 bases and 1 base respectively, with 10 bases between them. CDR3: CASSDSPGSGNTIYF. As DNA, the CDR3 is TGTGCCAGCAGTGACTCACCAGGGTCTGGAAACACCATATATTTT.

To note about this clone: Other DNA sequences in the sample encode the same CDR3. The rearrangement links TRBV30 to TRBJ1-5; D ambiguous. The CDR3 sequence is 13 residues long. Germline lookup yields CDR1 GTSNPN and CDR2 SVGIG (reference sequence). Trimming pared 0 bases from V and 7 bases from J, leaving 10 bases between. The CDR3 loop is CAWSVKGSQPQHF. Written as DNA, the CDR3 is TGTGCCTGGAGTGTCAAGGGTAGCCAGCCCCAGCATTTT.

This clone was seen more than once but under ten times. The chain recombines TRBV10-2 with TRBJ2-7; no clear D gene. Trimming removed 1 base from V and 0 bases from J, with 4 bases in between. The CDR3 loop spans 13 amino acids. The germline gives CDR1 WSHSY, CDR2 SAAADI. This CDR3 reads CASSEFSSYEQYF. The CDR3 coding sequence is TGCGCCAGCAGTGAGTTTTCCTCCTACGAGCAGTACTTC.

The chain joins TRBV15 to TRBJ2-2, with D unclear. There are 15 residues in the CDR3. The V gene's germline CDR1 is LNHNV and CDR2 YYDKDF (reference sequence). The V and J ends lost 0 bases and 7 bases respectively, with 12 bases between them. The CDR3 DNA sequence: TGTGCCACCAGCAGAGATCACCAGCGAGGCGGGGAGCTGTTTTTT. It yields the protein CATSRDHQRGGELFF. Full variable domain (outside the CDR3, taken from reference TRBV15 and TRBJ2-2): DAMVIQNPRYQVTQFGKPVTLSCSQTLNHNVMYWYQQKSSQAPKLLFHYYDKDFNNEADTPDNFQSRRPNTSFCFLDIRSPGLGDTAMYLCATSRDHQRGGELFFGEGSRLTVL.

The chain joins TRBV9 to TRBJ1-1; tentatively, D is TRBD1 (5 bases). The length of the CDR3 is 14 residues. Germline V gene sequence: CDR1 SGDLS, CDR2 YYNGEE. Trimming took 4 bases from V and 6 from J, leaving 16 bases between them. The CDR3 DNA reads as TGTGCCAGCAGCTCAGCCGGGGGTCAGGCTGAAGCTTTCTTT. It encodes CASSSAGGQAEAFF.

J is TRBJ2-7 and V is TRBV7-9; tentative D call: TRBD1 (6 bases). Between the trimmed V and J ends, which lost 5 bases and 2 bases, there was a span of 19 bases. The germline gives CDR1 SEHNR, CDR2 FQNEAQ (reference sequence). The CDR3 has 16 residues. The DNA of the CDR3 is TGTGCCAGCAGCCCAGACGTCGGCAGGGGCCCCTACGAGCAGTACTTC. Its translation is CASSPDVGRGPYEQYF. The full variable domain, in which reference TRBV7-9 and TRBJ2-7 provide the parts outside the CDR3, is DTGVSQNPRHKITKRGQNVTFRCDPISEHNRLYWYRQTLGQGPEFLTYFQNEAQLEKSRLLSDRFSAERPKGSFSTLEIQRTEQGDSAMYLCASSPDVGRGPYEQYFGPGTRLTVT.

The table lists this clone with a count of one. The chain joins TRBV2 to TRBJ2-5; 8 nucleotides match TRBD2. In germline, CDR1 is SNHLY, CDR2 FYNNEI. With 6 bases clipped from V and 4 bases from J, the junction kept 1 base outside the gene matches. CDR3 size: 12 residues. CDR3 loop: CASRAGGETQYF. The CDR3 bases are TGTGCCAGCAGGGCGGGAGGAGAGACCCAGTACTTC.

The chain joins TRBV12-5 to TRBJ2-1; D possibly corresponds to TRBD1 (6 bases). Between the trimmed V and J ends, which lost 5 bases and 0 bases, there was a span of 11 bases. The CDR3 totals 15 residues. Germline V lookup: CDR1 LGHNT, CDR2 FRNRAP. The CDR3 loop reads CASGPGTPSYNEQFF. CDR3 DNA: TGTGCTAGTGGTCCGGGGACACCCTCCTACAATGAGCAGTTCTTC. The whole variable domain, filled in from reference TRBV12-5 and TRBJ2-1, reads DARVTQTPRHKVTEMGQEVTMRCQPILGHNTVFWYRQTMMQGLELLAYFRNRAPLDDSGMPKDRFSAEMPDATLATLKIQPSEPRDSAVYFCASGPGTPSYNEQFFGPGTRLTVL.

The chain employs TRBV29-1 and TRBJ1-5; D uncertain. V gave up 4 bases and J gave up 4 bases, with 14 bases separating them. Germline-derived CDR1 and CDR2 are SQVTM and ANQGSEA. CDR3 length equals 14 residues. The CDR3 coding sequence is TGCAGCGTTGGAACAGCTTTCGGGAATCAGCCCCAGCATTTT. Its translation: CSVGTAFGNQPQHF.

CDR3 loop: CASSPYTVGTDTQYF. Here the CDR3 DNA reads TGTGCCAGTAGTCCGTACACCGTGGGCACAGATACGCAGTATTTT. This sequence joins TRBV19 and TRBJ2-3; D not resolved. The CDR3 is 15 amino acids. The V and J ends lost 5 bases and 1 base respectively, with 13 bases between them. Germline assignment: CDR1 LNHDA and CDR2 SQIVND (reference sequence).

The chain employs TRBV5-4 and TRBJ2-7; D is unresolved. Germline loops: CDR1 SGHNT, CDR2 YYREEE (reference sequence). Between the trimmed V and J ends, which lost 4 bases and 2 bases, there was a span of 13 bases. The CDR3 runs to 14 residues. The CDR3 sequence is CASSPLRYAYEQYF. The CDR3 bases are TGTGCCAGCAGCCCCCTCCGGTACGCCTACGAGCAGTACTTC.

V is TRBV7-3 and J is TRBJ2-2; D is undetermined. V lost 3 bases and J lost 0, with 2 bases in between. The CDR3 is 13 residues long. Germline CDR1 reads SGHTA; CDR2 reads FQGTGA. The CDR3 DNA is TGTGCCAGCAGCTTCTCGAACACCGGGGAGCTGTTTTTT. Translation gives CASSFSNTGELFF.

This sequence joins TRBV6-1 and TRBJ1-5; D remains unclear. There are 14 residues in the CDR3. The V gene's germline CDR1 is MNHNS and CDR2 SASEGT. V lost 2 bases and J lost 1, with 6 bases in between. The CDR3 sequence: CASSEQGSNQPQHF. The CDR3 bases are TGTGCCAGCAGTGAACAAGGGAGCAATCAGCCCCAGCATTTT.

The chain uses TRBV5-5 and TRBJ1-4; 7 nucleotides match TRBD1. Germline lookup yields CDR1 SGHKS and CDR2 YYEKEE (reference sequence). This CDR3 contains 14 residues. The J segment lost 5 bases and the V segment lost 4 bases, leaving 5 bases of the junction unmatched. The CDR3: CASSPGQPNEKLFF. In nucleotides, the CDR3 is TGTGCCAGCAGCCCGGGACAGCCAAATGAAAAACTGTTTTTT.

This clone came up once. The chain employs TRBV5-6 and TRBJ2-7; D is possibly TRBD1 (5 bases). Germline V lookup: CDR1 SGHDT, CDR2 YYEEEE. CDR3 length: 14 residues. Trimming stripped 3 bases from V and 3 bases from J, with 13 bases between. The CDR3 spells CASSSRQGIYEQYF. As DNA, the CDR3 is TGTGCCAGCAGCTCCCGGCAGGGTATCTACGAGCAGTACTTC. The full variable domain, rest sourced from reference TRBV5-6 and TRBJ2-7, is DAGVTQSPTHLIKTRGQQVTLRCSPKSGHDTVSWYQQALGQGPQFIFQYYEEEERQRGNFPDRFSGHQFPNYSSELNVNALLLGDSALYLCASSSRQGIYEQYFGPGTRLTVT.

This clone has a single count. The V gene is TRBV6-5, the J gene TRBJ1-1; 7 bases align to TRBD1. Germline trimming cut 6 bases from V and 4 bases from J; bases unmatched to any gene: 8. In germline, CDR1 is MNHEY, CDR2 SVGAGI. This CDR3 is 14 amino acids long. In DNA form, the CDR3 reads TGTGCCAGCAGCCGAGGGGGCTGGGCCACTGAAGCTTTCTTT. Its translation: CASSRGGWATEAFF.

Concerning this clone itself: This CDR3 is also generated by other DNA sequences in the sample. The chain employs TRBV6-5 and TRBJ2-5, with D uncertain. CDR1 is MNHEY and CDR2 is SVGAGI in the germline V gene. The V gene lost 5 bases and the J gene lost 5 bases, with 12 bases spanning the gap. The CDR3 is made up of 13 amino acids. Here the CDR3 DNA reads TGTGCCAGCAGTCGGTCGGGTAGGGAGACCCAGTACTTC. Protein product: CASSRSGRETQYF.

This clone has more than one count but fewer than ten. The rearrangement links TRBV27 to TRBJ2-6; D unclear. CDR3 size: 14 residues. V lost 2 bases and J 8 bases, leaving 10 bases between the germline ends. Germline loops: CDR1 MNHEY, CDR2 SMNVEV (reference sequence). CDR3 residues: CASSLRGPSNVLTF. The CDR3 nucleotides read TGTGCCAGCAGTTTAAGAGGCCCGTCCAACGTCCTGACTTTC. The full variable domain, completed using reference TRBV27 and TRBJ2-6, is EAQVTQNPRYLITVTGKKLTVTCSQNMNHEYMSWYRQDPGLGLRQIYYSMNVEVTDKGDVPEGYKVSRKEKRNFPLILESPSPNQTSLYFCASSLRGPSNVLTFGAGSRLTVL.